This T cell receptor beta chain was recorded in a study of T cell responses to AZD1222 COVID-19 vaccine. Germline CDR1 reads SQVTM; CDR2 reads ANQGSEA. The CDR3 consists of 11 residues. TCRdb keeps only in-frame clones here, not all; method: immunoSEQ multiplex PCR. The table includes about 140,000 clones, approximately 89% detected once. Of note for this clone: Sequence at one end of the junction differs from germline and may be a read error.

The sample here was peripheral blood, taken on day 0 of AZD1222 vaccination. This receptor was identified in an adult in good health. The rearrangement uses TRBV29-1 and TRBJ2-1, with a weak D call TRBD1 (6 bases). CDR3 sequence (DNA): TGCAGCGTTGCGAGGACAGCGAGCAAGATCTTC. Translated: CSVARTASKIF.